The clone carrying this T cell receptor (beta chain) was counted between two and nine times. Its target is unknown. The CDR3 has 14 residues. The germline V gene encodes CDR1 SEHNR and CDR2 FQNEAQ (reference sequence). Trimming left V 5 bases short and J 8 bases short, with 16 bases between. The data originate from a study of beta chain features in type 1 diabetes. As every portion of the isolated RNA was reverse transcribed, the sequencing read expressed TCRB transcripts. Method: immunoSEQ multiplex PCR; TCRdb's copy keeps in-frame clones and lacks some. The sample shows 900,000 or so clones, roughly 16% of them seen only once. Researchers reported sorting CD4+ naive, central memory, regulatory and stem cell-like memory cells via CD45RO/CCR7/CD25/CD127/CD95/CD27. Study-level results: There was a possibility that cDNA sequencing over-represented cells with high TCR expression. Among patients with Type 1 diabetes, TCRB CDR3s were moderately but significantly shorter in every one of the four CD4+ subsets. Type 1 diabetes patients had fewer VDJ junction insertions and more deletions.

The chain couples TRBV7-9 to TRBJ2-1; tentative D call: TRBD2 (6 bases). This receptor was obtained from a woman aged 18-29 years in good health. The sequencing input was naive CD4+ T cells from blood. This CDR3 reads CASSPAGSWDEQFF. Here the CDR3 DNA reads TGTGCCAGCAGCCCGGCCGGGAGTTGGGATGAGCAGTTCTTC.